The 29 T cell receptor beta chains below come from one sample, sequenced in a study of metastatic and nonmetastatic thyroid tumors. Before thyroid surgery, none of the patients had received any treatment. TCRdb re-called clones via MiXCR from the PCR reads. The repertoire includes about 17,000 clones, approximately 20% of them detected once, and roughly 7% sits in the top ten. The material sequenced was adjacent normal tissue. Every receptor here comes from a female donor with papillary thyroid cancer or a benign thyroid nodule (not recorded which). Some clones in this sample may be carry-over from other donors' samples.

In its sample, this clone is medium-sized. CDR3 loop: CSAPTGGSLGDEQFF. The CDR3 nucleotides read TGCAGTGCTCCAACTGGGGGATCTCTCGGGGATGAGCAGTTCTTC. This chain joins TRBV20-1 and TRBJ2-1; D assignment may be TRBD1 or TRBD2 (5 bases each). The CDR3 loop spans 15 amino acids. V lost 5 bases and J 8 bases, leaving 22 bases between the germline ends. The V gene's germline CDR1 is DFQATT and CDR2 SNEGSKA (reference sequence).

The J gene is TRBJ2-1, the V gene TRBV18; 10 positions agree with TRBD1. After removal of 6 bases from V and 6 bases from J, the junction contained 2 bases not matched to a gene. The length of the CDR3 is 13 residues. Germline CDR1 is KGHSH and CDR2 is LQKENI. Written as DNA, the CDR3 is TGTGCCAGCTCCGGGGACAGGGGCAATGAGCAGTTCTTC. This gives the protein CASSGDRGNEQFF.

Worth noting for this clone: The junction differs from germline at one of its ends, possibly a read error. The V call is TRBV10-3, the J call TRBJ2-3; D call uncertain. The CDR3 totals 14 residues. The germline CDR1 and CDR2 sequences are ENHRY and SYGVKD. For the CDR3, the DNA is TGTGCCATCAGTGAGGTGACCAGCACAGAGACGCAGTCTTTT. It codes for CAISEVTSTETQSF.

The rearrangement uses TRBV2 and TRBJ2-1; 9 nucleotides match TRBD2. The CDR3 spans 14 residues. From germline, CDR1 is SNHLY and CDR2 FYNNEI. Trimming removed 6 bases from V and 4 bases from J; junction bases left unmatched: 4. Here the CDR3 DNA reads TGTGCCAGCAGACCGGGACTAGCTTACAATGAGCAGTTCTTC. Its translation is CASRPGLAYNEQFF. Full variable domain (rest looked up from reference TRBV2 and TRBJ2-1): EPEVTQTPSHQVTQMGQEVILRCVPISNHLYFYWYRQILGQKVEFLVSFYNNEISEKSEIFDDQFSVERPDGSNFTLKIRSTKLEDSAMYFCASRPGLAYNEQFFGPGTRLTVL.

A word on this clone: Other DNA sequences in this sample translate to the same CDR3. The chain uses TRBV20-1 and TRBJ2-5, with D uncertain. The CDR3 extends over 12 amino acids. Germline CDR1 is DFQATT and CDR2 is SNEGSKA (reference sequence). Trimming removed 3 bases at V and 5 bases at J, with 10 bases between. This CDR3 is CSARLVGETQYF. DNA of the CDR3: TGCAGTGCTAGGCTAGTTGGTGAGACCCAGTACTTC.

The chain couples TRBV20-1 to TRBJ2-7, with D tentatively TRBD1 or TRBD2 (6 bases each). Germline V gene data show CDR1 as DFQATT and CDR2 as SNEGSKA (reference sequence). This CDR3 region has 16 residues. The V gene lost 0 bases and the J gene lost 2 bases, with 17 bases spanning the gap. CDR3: CSAREGGNKGAYEQYF. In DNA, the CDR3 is TGCAGTGCTAGAGAAGGGGGGAATAAGGGGGCCTACGAGCAGTACTTC.

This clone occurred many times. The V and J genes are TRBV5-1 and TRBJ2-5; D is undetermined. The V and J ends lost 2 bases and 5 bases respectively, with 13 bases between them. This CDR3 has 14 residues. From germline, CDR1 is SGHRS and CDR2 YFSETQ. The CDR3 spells CASSFERIGETQYF. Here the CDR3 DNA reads TGCGCCAGCAGCTTTGAACGTATTGGGGAGACCCAGTACTTC.

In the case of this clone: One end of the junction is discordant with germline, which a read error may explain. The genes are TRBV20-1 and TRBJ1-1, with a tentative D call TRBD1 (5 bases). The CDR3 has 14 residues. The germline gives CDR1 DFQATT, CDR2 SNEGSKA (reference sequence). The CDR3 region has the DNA TGCAGTGCTAGAGAGGGGGGGATGAATACTGAAGCTTTCTTT. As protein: CSAREGGMNTEAFF.

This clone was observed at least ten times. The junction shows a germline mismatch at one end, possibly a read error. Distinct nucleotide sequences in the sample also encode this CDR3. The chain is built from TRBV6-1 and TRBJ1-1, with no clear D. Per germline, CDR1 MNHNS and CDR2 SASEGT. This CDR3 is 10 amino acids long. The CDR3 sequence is CASSEGEAFF. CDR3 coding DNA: TGTGCCAGCAGTGAAGGTGAGGCTTTCTTC.

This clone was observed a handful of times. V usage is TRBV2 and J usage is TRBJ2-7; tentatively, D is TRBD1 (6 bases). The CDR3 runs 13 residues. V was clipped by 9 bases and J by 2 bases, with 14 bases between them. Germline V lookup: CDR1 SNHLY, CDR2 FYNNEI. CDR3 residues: CASQGTPAYEQYF. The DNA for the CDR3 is TGTGCCAGTCAAGGGACACCAGCCTACGAGCAGTACTTC.

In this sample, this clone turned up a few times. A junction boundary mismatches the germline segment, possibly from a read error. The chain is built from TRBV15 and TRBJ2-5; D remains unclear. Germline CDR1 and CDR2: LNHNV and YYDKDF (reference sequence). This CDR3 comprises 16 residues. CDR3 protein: CATSSETFPCQDTQYF. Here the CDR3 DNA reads TGTGCCACCAGCTCAGAGACATTTCCGTGCCAAGATACCCAGTACTTC. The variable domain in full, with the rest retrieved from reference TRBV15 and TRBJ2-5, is DAMVIQNPRYQVTQFGKPVTLSCSQTLNHNVMYWYQQKSSQAPKLLFHYYDKDFNNEADTPDNFQSRRPNTSFCFLDIRSPGLGDTAMYLCATSSETFPCQDTQYFGPGTRLLVL.

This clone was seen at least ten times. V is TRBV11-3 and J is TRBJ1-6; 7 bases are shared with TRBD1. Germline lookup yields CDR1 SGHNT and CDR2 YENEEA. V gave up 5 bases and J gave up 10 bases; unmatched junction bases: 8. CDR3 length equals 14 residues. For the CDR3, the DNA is TGTGCCAGCAGCCTCACAGGGGAGGTCTCACCCCTCCACTTT. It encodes CASSLTGEVSPLHF.

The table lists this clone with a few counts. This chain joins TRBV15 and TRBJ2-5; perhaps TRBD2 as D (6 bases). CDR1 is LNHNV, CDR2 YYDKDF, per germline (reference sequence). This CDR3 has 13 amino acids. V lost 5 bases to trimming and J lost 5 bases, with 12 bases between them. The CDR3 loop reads CATSQLAGETQYF. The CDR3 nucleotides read TGTGCCACCAGCCAACTAGCCGGCGAGACCCAGTACTTC.

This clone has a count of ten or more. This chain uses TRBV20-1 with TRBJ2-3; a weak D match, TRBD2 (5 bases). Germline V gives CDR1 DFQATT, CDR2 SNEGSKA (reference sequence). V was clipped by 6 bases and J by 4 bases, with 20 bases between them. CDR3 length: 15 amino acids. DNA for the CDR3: TGCAGTGCAAAGGCCCTAGCTTTAAAGGCAGATACGCAGTATTTT. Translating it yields CSAKALALKADTQYF.

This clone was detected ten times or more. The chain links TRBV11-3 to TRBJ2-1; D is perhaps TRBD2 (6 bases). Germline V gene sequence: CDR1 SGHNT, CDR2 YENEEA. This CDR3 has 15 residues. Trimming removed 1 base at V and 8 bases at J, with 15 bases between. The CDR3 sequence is CASSLGRDGPHEQFF. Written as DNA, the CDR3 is TGTGCCAGCAGCTTAGGGCGGGATGGCCCCCATGAGCAGTTCTTC.

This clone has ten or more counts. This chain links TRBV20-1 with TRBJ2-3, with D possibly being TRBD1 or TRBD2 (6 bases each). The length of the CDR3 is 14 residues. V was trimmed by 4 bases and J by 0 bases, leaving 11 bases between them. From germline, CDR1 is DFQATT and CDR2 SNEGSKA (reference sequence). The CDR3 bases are TGCAGTGCTATCTCGGGGGCTAGCACAGATACGCAGTATTTT. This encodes CSAISGASTDTQYF.

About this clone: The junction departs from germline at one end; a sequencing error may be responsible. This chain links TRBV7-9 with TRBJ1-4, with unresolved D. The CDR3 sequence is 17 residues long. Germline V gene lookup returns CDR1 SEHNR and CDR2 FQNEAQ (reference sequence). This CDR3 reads CASSPRGPQYLGEKLVF. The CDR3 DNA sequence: TGTGCCAGCAGCCCCCGTGGCCCACAGTATTTGGGTGAAAAACTGGTTTTT.

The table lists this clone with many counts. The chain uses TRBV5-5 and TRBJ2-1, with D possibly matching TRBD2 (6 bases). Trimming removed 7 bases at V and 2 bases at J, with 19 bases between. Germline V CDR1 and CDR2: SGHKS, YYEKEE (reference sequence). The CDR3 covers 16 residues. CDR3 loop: CASRRATGVAYNEQFF. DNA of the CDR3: TGTGCCAGCCGACGAGCTACGGGAGTGGCCTACAATGAGCAGTTCTTC.

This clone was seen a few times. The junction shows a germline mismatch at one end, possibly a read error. The CDR3 coding sequence is TGTGACGCCGGCGCGGGGGACACTGAAGATTTCTTT. Translation: CDAGAGDTEDFF. The rearrangement links TRBV10-3 to TRBJ1-1; D possibly corresponds to TRBD1 (6 bases). Germline CDR1 and CDR2: ENHRY and SYGVKD. The length of the CDR3 is 12 residues.

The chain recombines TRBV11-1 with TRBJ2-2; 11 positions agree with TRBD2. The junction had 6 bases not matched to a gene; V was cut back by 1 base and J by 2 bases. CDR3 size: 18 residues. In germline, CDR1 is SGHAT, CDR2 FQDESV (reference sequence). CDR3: CASSLGVGLAENTGELFF. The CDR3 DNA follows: TGTGCCAGCAGCTTAGGGGTGGGACTAGCGGAAAACACCGGGGAGCTGTTTTTT.

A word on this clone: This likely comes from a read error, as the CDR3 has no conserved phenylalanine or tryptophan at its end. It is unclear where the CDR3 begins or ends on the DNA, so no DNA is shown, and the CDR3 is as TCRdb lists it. CDR3 sequence: CPSSKGQGGDTI. The chain links TRBV12-3 or TRBV12-4 to TRBJ1-2; the DNA was not used to check the table's D call, TRBD1. The CDR3 length is 12 residues, termini included.

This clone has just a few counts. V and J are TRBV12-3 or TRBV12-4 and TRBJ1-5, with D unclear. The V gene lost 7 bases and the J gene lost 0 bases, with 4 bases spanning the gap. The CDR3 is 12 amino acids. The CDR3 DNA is TGTGCCAGCACATATAGCAATCAGCCCCAGCATTTT. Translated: CASTYSNQPQHF.

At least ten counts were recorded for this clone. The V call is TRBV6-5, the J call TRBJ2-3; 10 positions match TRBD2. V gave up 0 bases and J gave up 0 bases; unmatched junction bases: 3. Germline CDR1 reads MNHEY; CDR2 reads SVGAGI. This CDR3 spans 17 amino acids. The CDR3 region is CASSYSPSGRSTDTQYF. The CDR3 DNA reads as TGTGCCAGCAGTTACTCGCCTAGCGGGAGAAGCACAGATACGCAGTATTTT.

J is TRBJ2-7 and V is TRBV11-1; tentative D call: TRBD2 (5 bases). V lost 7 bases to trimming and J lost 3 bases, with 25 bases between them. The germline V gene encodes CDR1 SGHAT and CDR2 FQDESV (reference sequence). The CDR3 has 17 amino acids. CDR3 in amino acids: CASNPLEGRVGFYEQYF. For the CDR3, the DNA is TGTGCCAGCAACCCCCTAGAGGGTAGGGTCGGTTTCTACGAGCAGTACTTC.

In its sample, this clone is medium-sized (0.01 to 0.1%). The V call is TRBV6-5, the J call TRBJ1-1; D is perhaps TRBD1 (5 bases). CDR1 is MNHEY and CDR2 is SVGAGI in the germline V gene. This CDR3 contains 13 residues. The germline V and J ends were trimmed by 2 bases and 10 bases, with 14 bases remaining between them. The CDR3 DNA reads TGTGCCAGCAGTTACACCGCGCGGGGACCAGCTTTCTTT. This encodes CASSYTARGPAFF.

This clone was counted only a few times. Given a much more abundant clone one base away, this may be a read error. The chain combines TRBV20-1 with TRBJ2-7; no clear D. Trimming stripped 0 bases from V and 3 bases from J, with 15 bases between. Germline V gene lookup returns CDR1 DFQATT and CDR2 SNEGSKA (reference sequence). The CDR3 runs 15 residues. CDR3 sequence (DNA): TGCAGTGCTAGAGATATGAGTTGGGGTGGCTACGAGCAGTACTTC. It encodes CSARDMSWGGYEQYF.

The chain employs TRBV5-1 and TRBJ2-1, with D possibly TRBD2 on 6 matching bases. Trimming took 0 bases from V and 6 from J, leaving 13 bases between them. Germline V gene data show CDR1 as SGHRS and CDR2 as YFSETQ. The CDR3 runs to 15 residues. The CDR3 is CASSLGLGRANEQFF. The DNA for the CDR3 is TGCGCCAGCAGCTTGGGACTAGGAAGGGCCAATGAGCAGTTCTTC.

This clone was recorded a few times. The CDR3 is CASSESTLNTEAFF. For the CDR3, the DNA is TGTGCCAGCAGTGAGTCCACTCTGAACACTGAAGCTTTCTTT. This rearrangement joins TRBV6-1 to TRBJ1-1, with D uncertain. With 3 bases removed from V and 0 bases from J, the gap between germline ends came to 8 bases. This CDR3 has 14 residues. CDR1 and CDR2 (germline): MNHNS, SASEGT.

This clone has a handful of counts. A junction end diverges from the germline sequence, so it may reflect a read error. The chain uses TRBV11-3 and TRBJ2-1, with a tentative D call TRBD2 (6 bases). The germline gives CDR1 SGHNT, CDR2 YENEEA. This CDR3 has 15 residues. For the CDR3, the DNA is TGTGCCAGCAGCTCTAGCTGGAGGGCCTTGTATGAGCAGCTCTTC. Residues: CASSSSWRALYEQLF.